This TCR beta chain was sequenced for a study of cytomegalovirus exposure and HLA in healthy donors. This clone was counted between two and nine times. 13 Jbeta primers and 60 Vbeta primers were used for the PCR. As processed by the authors: In a later analysis, 80 million or so unique TCR beta chains included roughly 11 million shared by two or more donors. Some clones are missing from TCRdb's copy, which holds only in-frame ones; the method was immunoSEQ multiplex PCR. The DNA gave D and trimming, while V, J and clone size come from that table. The sample has tens of thousands of clones, around two thirds seen once. There are 17 residues in the CDR3. With V trimmed by 0 bases and J by 5 bases, 12 bases remained unmatched. The germline gives CDR1 SGDLS, CDR2 YYNGEE.

The chain carries TRBV9 and TRBJ2-5; 8 nucleotides align to TRBD2. The clonotype comes from a young man in good health and CMV-seronegative. The specimen was PBMCs. The CDR3 is CASSVVGLAGTGETQYF. The CDR3 coding sequence is TGTGCCAGCAGCGTAGTAGGTCTAGCGGGCACGGGGGAGACCCAGTACTTC. The variable domain in full, with the rest retrieved from reference TRBV9 and TRBJ2-5, is DSGVTQTPKHLITATGQRVTLRCSPRSGDLSVYWYQQSLDQGLQFLIQYYNGEERAKGNILERFSAQQFPDLHSELNLSSLELGDSALYFCASSVVGLAGTGETQYFGPGTRLLVL.